Shown below are 28 T cell receptor beta chains from a single sample sequenced in a study of T cells after yellow fever vaccination. TCRdb analysed the 5' RACE reads with MiXCR anew, one entry per CDR3 protein. The data hold 350,000 to 550,000 distinct CDR3 sequences, with approximately 19% observed a single time. The specimen comprised PBMCs, sampled before the yellow fever booster vaccination. These receptors came from a man aged 18 to 35 who received the YFV17D yellow fever vaccine.

J is TRBJ2-3 and V is TRBV7-2; maybe TRBD1 (6 bases). The CDR3 loop spans 16 amino acids. Germline CDR1 and CDR2: SGHTA and FQGNSA. Trimming removed 5 bases at V and 0 bases at J, with 15 bases between. For the CDR3, the DNA is TGTGCCAGCAGCACCTTGGGACACCCTAGCACAGATACGCAGTATTTT. This gives the protein CASSTLGHPSTDTQYF.

This clonotype appeared a few times. This sequence joins TRBV21-1 and TRBJ2-7. TRBV21-1 is described as a pseudogene. The CDR3 contains 15 residues. The chain's CDR3 is CASSKVRGRTYEQYV. CDR3 DNA sequence: TGTGCCAGCAGCAAAGTTCGAGGACGGACGTACGAGCAGTACGTC.

V is TRBV4-3 and J is TRBJ2-1; TRBD1 matches 8 bases. The CDR3 has 14 residues. Germline lookup yields CDR1 LGHNA and CDR2 YSLEER. The V and J ends lost 3 bases and 7 bases, in that order; junction bases with no gene match: 5. The CDR3 bases are TGCGCCAGCAGCCACGGGACAGGTATGAATGAGCAGTTCTTC. Amino acids: CASSHGTGMNEQFF.

This clonotype was detected a few times. This chain joins TRBV6-5 and TRBJ2-3; 9 nucleotides align to TRBD2. This CDR3 region has 16 residues. Germline V gene lookup returns CDR1 MNHEY and CDR2 SVGAGI. V was pared by 2 bases and J by 4 bases, with 7 bases of the junction left unmatched. CDR3 loop: CASSYGRGGAADTQYF. In DNA, the CDR3 is TGTGCCAGCAGTTACGGGCGCGGGGGGGCCGCAGATACGCAGTATTTT.

There are a few counts of this clonotype. The CDR3 sequence is CASSYSNPAGGIKETQYF. CDR3 nucleotide sequence: TGTGCCAGCAGTTACTCGAATCCGGCAGGGGGGATTAAGGAGACCCAGTACTTC. The chain carries TRBV6-5 and TRBJ2-5; a weak D match, TRBD1 (7 bases). Trimming took 0 bases from V and 5 from J, leaving 22 bases between them. CDR1 and CDR2 from the germline V gene are MNHEY and SVGAGI. This CDR3 spans 18 amino acids.

The rearrangement links TRBV12-3 or TRBV12-4 to TRBJ2-1, with D hard to call. The CDR3 length is 13 residues. Deletions cut 6 bases from V and 6 bases from J, with 12 bases between. The CDR3, as DNA: TGTGCCAGCAGCCCCTATCCGACCAATGAGCAGTTCTTC. Amino acids: CASSPYPTNEQFF.

This chain joins TRBV5-4 and TRBJ2-3; TRBD2 might be the D (6 bases). Germline lookup yields CDR1 SGHNT and CDR2 YYREEE (reference sequence). V shed 4 bases and J shed 5 bases, with 20 bases lying between them. The CDR3 is 16 amino acids. CDR3 sequence: CASSPTSSNQGDTQYF. The CDR3 region has the DNA TGTGCCAGCAGCCCGACTAGTAGTAACCAGGGAGATACGCAGTATTTT.

Only a few counts were recorded for this clonotype. The chain is built from TRBV7-8 and TRBJ2-7, with D perhaps being TRBD1 or TRBD2 (5 bases each). The CDR3 contains 14 residues. The germline V gene encodes CDR1 SGHVS and CDR2 FQNEAQ. Trimming pared 5 bases from V and 4 bases from J, leaving 15 bases between. The DNA for the CDR3 is TGTGCCAGCAGCCAAGGACTGGGGCCTTACGAGCAGTACGTC. It specifies CASSQGLGPYEQYV.

The gene calls are TRBV14 and TRBJ1-3; D is undetermined. CDR3 size: 14 residues. Germline values: CDR1 SGHDN, CDR2 FVKESK. Trimming cost V 2 bases and J 8 bases, with 13 bases left between them. The CDR3 coding sequence is TGTGCCAGCAGCCAAAATGACCGATGGTACACCATATATTTT. Translation: CASSQNDRWYTIYF. The full variable domain, with the rest looked up from reference TRBV14 and TRBJ1-3, is EAGVTQFPSHSVIEKGQTVTLRCDPISGHDNLYWYRRVMGKEIKFLLHFVKESKQDESGMPNNRFLAERTGGTYSTLKVQPAELEDSGVYFCASSQNDRWYTIYFGEGSWLTVV.

J is TRBJ2-6 and V is TRBV6-2 or TRBV6-3, with 7 bases fitting TRBD2. CDR3 length: 16 residues. After removal of 5 bases from V and 0 bases from J, the junction contained 4 bases not matched to a gene. Looked up from germline, CDR1 is MNHEY and CDR2 is SVGEGT. The CDR3 coding sequence is TGTGCCAGCAGTACTAGCGTTTACTCTGGGGCCAACGTCCTGACTTTC. Amino acids: CASSTSVYSGANVLTF.

The gene calls are TRBV11-1 and TRBJ2-7, with 8 bases that match TRBD1. The CDR3 is 14 amino acids. J gave up 3 bases and V 6 bases, and 7 bases lay outside the gene matches. CDR1 SGHAT and CDR2 FQDESV come from the germline V gene (reference sequence). The CDR3 spells CASSQTGEHYEQYF. CDR3 bases: TGTGCCAGCAGTCAGACAGGGGAACACTACGAGCAGTACTTC.

CDR3 nucleotide sequence: TGTGCCAGCAGCCTCACACAGGACTATGGCTACACCTTC. This encodes CASSLTQDYGYTF. The genes are TRBV3-1 and TRBJ1-2; a weak D match, TRBD1 (5 bases). Trimming removed 4 bases at V and 3 bases at J, with 9 bases between. Germline CDR1 and CDR2: LGHDT and YNNKEL (reference sequence). CDR3 length equals 13 residues.

The rearrangement joins TRBV4-1 to TRBJ2-7, with TRBD2 matching over 9 bases. The V gene end was trimmed by 1 base and the J gene end by 6 bases; junction bases not matched to a gene: 7. Germline V gene sequence: CDR1 MGHRA, CDR2 YSYEKL. There are 15 residues in the CDR3. CDR3 sequence (DNA): TGCGCCAGCAGCCAAGCCAGCGGGGGGTATAGCGAGCAGTACTTC. Translated: CASSQASGGYSEQYF.

This sequence joins TRBV2 and TRBJ2-1; 9 bases match TRBD2. From germline, CDR1 is SNHLY and CDR2 FYNNEI. J lost 9 bases, V lost 4 bases, and 4 bases had no gene match. The CDR3 consists of 13 residues. This chain's CDR3 is CASSVPRGGEQFF. As DNA, the CDR3 is TGTGCCAGCAGTGTCCCGCGGGGGGGTGAGCAGTTCTTC.

The chain's CDR3 is CSALRLTSGSYNEQFF. CDR3 coding DNA: TGCAGCGCCCTACGCCTTACTAGCGGCTCCTACAATGAGCAGTTCTTC. The gene calls are TRBV29-1 and TRBJ2-1; 8 bases agree with TRBD2. The V gene end was trimmed by 7 bases and the J gene end by 0 bases; junction bases not matched to a gene: 11. Germline loops: CDR1 SQVTM, CDR2 ANQGSEA. This CDR3 has 16 residues.

This chain connects TRBV4-3 to TRBJ1-1; 7 bases are shared with TRBD1. The CDR3 is made up of 14 amino acids. Germline CDR1 reads LGHNA; CDR2 reads YSLEER. Trimming at V came to 0 bases and at J to 7 bases, leaving 5 bases not matched to a gene. The CDR3 loop is CASSQERGQGEAFF. Here the CDR3 DNA reads TGCGCCAGCAGCCAAGAGAGGGGGCAGGGTGAAGCTTTCTTT.

The rearrangement links TRBV12-3 or TRBV12-4 to TRBJ2-1; D is possibly TRBD2 (7 bases). Trimming removed 0 bases from V and 9 bases from J, with 12 bases in between. There are 14 residues in the CDR3. The chain's CDR3 is CASSLAGGPGEQFF. The CDR3, as DNA: TGTGCCAGCAGTTTAGCGGGGGGGCCGGGTGAGCAGTTCTTC.

There are a few counts of this clonotype. CDR3 nucleotide sequence: TGTGCCAGCAGCGCAACAACTGTGGGTCAGCCCCAGCATTTT. It translates to CASSATTVGQPQHF. The chain links TRBV9 to TRBJ1-5; no definite D call. Germline assignment: CDR1 SGDLS and CDR2 YYNGEE. The CDR3 extends over 14 amino acids. Trimming left V 3 bases short and J 6 bases short, with 13 bases between. The whole variable domain, filled in from reference TRBV9 and TRBJ1-5, reads DSGVTQTPKHLITATGQRVTLRCSPRSGDLSVYWYQQSLDQGLQFLIQYYNGEERAKGNILERFSAQQFPDLHSELNLSSLELGDSALYFCASSATTVGQPQHFGDGTRLSIL.

The chain uses TRBV7-9 and TRBJ1-1; TRBD1 might be the D (5 bases). From germline, CDR1 is SEHNR and CDR2 FQNEAQ (reference sequence). This CDR3 is 18 amino acids long. V lost 5 bases and J lost 1, with 23 bases in between. The CDR3 reads CASSPPLGQGGKNTEAFF. CDR3 sequence (DNA): TGTGCCAGCAGCCCACCTCTCGGGCAGGGCGGGAAGAACACTGAAGCTTTCTTT.

The genes are TRBV4-3 and TRBJ1-1; maybe TRBD1 (5 bases). Per germline, CDR1 LGHNA and CDR2 YSLEER. This CDR3 spans 18 amino acids. Trimming pared 0 bases from V and 9 bases from J, leaving 26 bases between. The CDR3 coding sequence is TGCGCCAGCAGCCAAGAAGAGGCTGTGAGGGGAGGGCCCGCCAAAGCTTTCTTT. It yields the protein CASSQEEAVRGGPAKAFF.

V gene TRBV2 combines with J gene TRBJ1-1, with TRBD1 as a possible D gene (5 bases). V lost 7 bases and J 11 bases, leaving 26 bases between the germline ends. Germline V gene lookup returns CDR1 SNHLY and CDR2 FYNNEI. The CDR3 length is 15 residues. This chain's CDR3 is CASTEGARGAIEAFF. For the CDR3, the DNA is TGTGCCAGCACCGAAGGGGCCCGAGGAGCCATCGAGGCTTTCTTT.

This clonotype showed up just a few times. This chain joins TRBV9 and TRBJ2-3; D unresolved. V shed 8 bases and J shed 2 bases, with 15 bases lying between them. The length of the CDR3 is 14 residues. Germline assignment: CDR1 SGDLS and CDR2 YYNGEE. The DNA of the CDR3 is TGTGCCAGTGCGGCCCCTCCCAACACAGATACGCAGTATTTT. This codes for CASAAPPNTDTQYF.

This clonotype was seen at least ten times. This sequence joins TRBV29-1 and TRBJ1-1, with 9 bases matching TRBD1. This CDR3 is built from 13 residues. Trimming at V came to 4 bases and at J to 4 bases, leaving 4 bases not matched to a gene. Per germline, CDR1 SQVTM and CDR2 ANQGSEA. The CDR3 reads CSVVGQGITEAFF. DNA for the CDR3: TGCAGCGTTGTGGGACAGGGTATCACTGAAGCTTTCTTT.

This clonotype has just a few counts. This chain connects TRBV18 to TRBJ1-5; 7 nucleotides line up with TRBD1. The CDR3 consists of 15 residues. J lost 5 bases, V lost 2 bases, and 6 bases had no gene match. Germline V gives CDR1 KGHSH, CDR2 LQKENI. CDR3: CASSPNRGRDQPQHF. CDR3 sequence (DNA): TGTGCCAGCTCACCAAACAGGGGACGGGATCAGCCCCAGCATTTT.

The J gene is TRBJ1-2, the V gene TRBV12-3 or TRBV12-4; no clear D gene. The V end was cut by 0 bases, the J end by 13 bases, with 21 bases between. The CDR3 consists of 15 residues. CDR3 DNA sequence: TGTGCCAGCAGTTTAGCGCTTTCAGGAGGGTCCCGTGGCACCTTC. The encoded protein is CASSLALSGGSRGTF.

This clonotype was counted a few times. This sequence joins TRBV7-2 and TRBJ2-7; perhaps TRBD1 as D (6 bases). Trimming took 4 bases from V and 5 from J, leaving 15 bases between them. Per the germline V gene, CDR1 is SGHTA and CDR2 is FQGNSA. CDR3 length: 14 residues. The CDR3 sequence: CASSSGHASDEQYV. DNA of the CDR3: TGTGCCAGCAGCTCGGGACACGCCTCTGACGAGCAGTACGTC.

In this sample, this clonotype turned up a few times. The chain carries TRBV4-1 and TRBJ1-6; 8 bases line up with TRBD1. The CDR3 consists of 15 residues. From germline, CDR1 is MGHRA and CDR2 YSYEKL. V lost 3 bases, J lost 8 bases, and 6 bases stayed unmatched. CDR3 sequence reads: CASSQNAGGYSPLHF. DNA for the CDR3: TGCGCCAGCAGCCAGAACGCAGGGGGCTATTCACCCCTCCACTTT.

The V gene is TRBV5-4, the J gene TRBJ2-7; D might be TRBD1 (6 bases). Per the germline V gene, CDR1 is SGHNT and CDR2 is YYREEE (reference sequence). The CDR3 length is 13 residues. Trimming left V 2 bases short and J 6 bases short, with 12 bases between. This CDR3 is CASSFQGSGEQYV. In nucleotides, the CDR3 is TGTGCCAGCAGCTTCCAGGGGTCCGGCGAGCAGTACGTC.